The TCR beta chain under discussion was sequenced for a study of blood T cell repertoires in COVID-19. Study-level background: COVID-19 samples from acute and convalescent phases originated in the United States, Italy and Spain. Sample material is recorded as cDNA or gDNA derived from T cells, B-cell-depleted T cells, or PBMCs.

Grouping used clinical history reported by participants in a survey and questionnaire. This CDR3 is built from 13 residues. Germline CDR1 and CDR2: KGHSH and LQKENI. Trimming took off 3 bases at V and 5 bases at J, with 11 bases between the two ends. In the authors' workflow: Estimation of nucleated cell counts relied on the amplification of reference gene primers. Only in-frame clones appear in the TCRdb table, and some are missing; sequencing was by immunoSEQ multiplex PCR. V, J and clone size are those of that table, while D and trimming were read from the DNA. The sample lists a few hundred thousand clones, roughly 90% occurring once.

This receptor was obtained from a young woman who had recovered from COVID-19. The chain is built from TRBV18 and TRBJ2-7, with D tentatively TRBD2 (6 bases). The sample comprised PBMCs or T cells enriched from blood (not recorded which). The CDR3 spells CASSPAGSHEQYF. CDR3 DNA: TGTGCCAGCTCACCCGCGGGGTCCCACGAGCAGTACTTC. Complete variable domain (other parts from reference TRBV18 and TRBJ2-7): NAGVMQNPRHLVRRRGQEARLRCSPMKGHSHVYWYRQLPEEGLKFMVYLQKENIIDESGMPKERFSAEFPKEGPSILRIQQVVRGDSAAYFCASSPAGSHEQYFGPGTRLTVT.